The present TCR beta chain was sequenced within a study of T-cell reconstitution after alpha-beta-depleted transplantation in children. CDR1 and CDR2 from the germline V gene are SGHTA and FQGNSA. This CDR3 is 14 amino acids long. Deletions cut 5 bases from V and 8 bases from J, with 18 bases between. This clonotype has more than one count but fewer than ten. Unique molecular identifiers were incorporated into the prepared TCRbeta library. One entry per CDR3 protein results from TCRdb running MiXCR on the PCR reads. The table has approximately 510,000 distinct CDR3 sequences, around 16% seen once. The chain recombines TRBV7-2 with TRBJ1-2; TRBD1 might be the D (6 bases). This clonotype was sampled from a human donor who donated a stem cell graft to a child with acute lymphoblastic leukemia. The source material was PBMCs from the stem cell graft donor, sampled from the stem cell graft. CDR3 loop: CASSTLQGSKGYTF. The CDR3 region has the DNA TGTGCCAGCAGCACCTTACAGGGAAGCAAGGGCTACACCTTC.